These 14 T cell receptor beta chains originate from one sample sequenced in a study of tumor and adjacent non-tumor tissue in lung cancer. The library came from three nested PCR rounds adapted from ARM-PCR protocols. MiXCR was run by TCRdb on the multiplex PCR reads, yielding one entry per CDR3 protein. The table lists over 110,000 distinct CDR3 sequences, around 67% of them singletons. The template was RNA from unsorted bulk tissue. Sequenced material: lung tumor tissue. The receptors were sampled from a man in his 60s with small cell lung cancer.

This clonotype was counted ten times or more. The J gene is TRBJ2-6, the V gene TRBV5-1, with 7 bases lining up with TRBD1. Trimming at V came to 4 bases and at J to 2 bases, leaving 3 bases not matched to a gene. The germline CDR1 and CDR2 sequences are SGHRS and YFSETQ. The CDR3 runs 15 residues. The CDR3 reads CASSTGTAGANVLTF. In nucleotides, the CDR3 is TGCGCCAGCAGCACCGGGACAGCTGGGGCCAACGTCCTGACTTTC. Variable domain in full (rest from reference TRBV5-1 and TRBJ2-6): KAGVTQTPRYLIKTRGQQVTLSCSPISGHRSVSWYQQTPGQGLQFLFEYFSETQRNKGNFPGRFSGRQFSNSRSEMNVSTLELGDSALYLCASSTGTAGANVLTFGAGSRLTVL.

A remark on this clonotype: A read error may produce the germline difference seen at one junction end. V gene TRBV6-5 combines with J gene TRBJ2-2, with a possible D match to TRBD2 (6 bases). The CDR3 is 15 amino acids. The germline gives CDR1 MNHEY, CDR2 SVGAGI. CDR3 region: CASSCGPRSGGELFF. As DNA, the CDR3 is TGTGCCAGCAGTTGCGGGCCCAGGTCGGGCGGGGAGCTGTTCTTT.

On this clonotype itself: This may be a read error: a much more frequent sequence differs by one nucleotide. This chain connects TRBV6-1 to TRBJ2-3, with a weak D call TRBD1 (7 bases). Germline CDR1 reads MNHNS; CDR2 reads SASEGT. The CDR3 runs 15 residues. This CDR3 reads CASSVGGLGTDTLYF. DNA of the CDR3: TGTGCCAGCAGTGTGGGGGGCCTGGGGACAGATACGCTGTATTTT.

The table lists this clonotype with many counts. The chain combines TRBV6-1 with TRBJ2-3; D call uncertain. V was shortened by 2 bases and J by 4 bases, with 4 bases between the two germline ends. CDR1 MNHNS and CDR2 SASEGT come from the germline V gene. The CDR3 totals 12 residues. CDR3 protein: CASSERADTQYF. CDR3 nucleotides: TGTGCCAGCAGTGAACGCGCAGATACGCAGTATTTT.

For this clonotype: The junction departs from the called germline gene at one end, perhaps through a read error. The rearrangement uses TRBV6-6 and TRBJ2-2; 10 bases line up with TRBD2. Germline CDR1 and CDR2: MNHNY and SVGAGI (reference sequence). The CDR3 covers 15 residues. The CDR3 sequence is CASSSGRANTGDLFF. The DNA for the CDR3 is TGTGCCAGCAGTAGCGGGAGGGCAAACACCGGGGATCTGTTTTTT.

The rearrangement links TRBV11-2 to TRBJ2-1, with TRBD1 matching 7 bases. The V gene's germline CDR1 is SGHAT and CDR2 FQNNGV. The CDR3 sequence is 12 residues long. With V trimmed by 9 bases and J by 9 bases, 8 bases remained unmatched. The CDR3 sequence: CARSPRDSEQFF. The DNA for the CDR3 is TGTGCCAGGAGTCCCCGGGACAGTGAGCAGTTCTTC.

Points on this clonotype: A much larger clone sits a single nucleotide away, making a read error possible. The chain recombines TRBV29-1 with TRBJ2-4, with a weak D call TRBD2 (6 bases). CDR3 size: 15 residues. The germline V and J ends were trimmed by 8 bases and 6 bases, with 23 bases remaining between them. Germline CDR1 reads SQVTM; CDR2 reads ANQGSEA. CDR3 DNA: TGCAGCCTTGTATTCAACTCGGGAGTCTCAAACATTCAGTACTTC. Amino acid sequence: CSLVFNSGVSNIQYF.

The chain recombines TRBV20-1 with TRBJ2-3, with 9 nucleotides matching TRBD2. The CDR3 is 16 residues long. In germline, CDR1 is DFQATT, CDR2 SNEGSKA (reference sequence). Trimming removed 0 bases from V and 8 bases from J; junction bases left unmatched: 12. The DNA for the CDR3 is TGCAGTGCTAGAGATTTGGGTAGCGGGGGAGCAGGTACGCAGTATTTT. The encoded protein is CSARDLGSGGAGTQYF.

The rearrangement joins TRBV11-2 to TRBJ2-7; D is ambiguous. The germline gives CDR1 SGHAT, CDR2 FQNNGV. This CDR3 comprises 11 residues. CDR3 loop: CASSEFYEQYV. The CDR3 DNA reads TGTGCCAGCAGCGAGTTCTACGAGCAGTACGTA.

A word on this clonotype: Since a much larger clone is just one base distant, this may be a read error. The chain has TRBV12-3 or TRBV12-4 and TRBJ2-5, with 11 nucleotides matching TRBD2. The CDR3 totals 15 residues. The CDR3 coding sequence is TGTCCCAGCAGTCTCAACCTAGCGGGAGGAGAGACCCAGTACTTC. Its protein product is CPSSLNLAGGETQYF.

This clonotype was observed a few times. The chain carries TRBV5-1 and TRBJ1-2; D gene ambiguous. The CDR3 covers 15 residues. Germline-derived CDR1 and CDR2 are SGHRS and YFSETQ. V gave up 4 bases and J gave up 5 bases, with 18 bases separating them. DNA for the CDR3: TGCGCCAGCAGCAAAGCCCCAGGTGGGGAGTATGGCTACACCTTC. Translation gives CASSKAPGGEYGYTF.

As to this clonotype: Lacking the conserved final phenylalanine or tryptophan, this CDR3 likely reflects a read error. The chain couples TRBV5-6 to TRBJ2-2, with TRBD2 matching over 13 bases. Germline V gives CDR1 SGHDT, CDR2 YYEEEE. J lost 6 bases, V lost 1 base, and 3 bases had no gene match. The CDR3 consists of 16 residues. CDR3 DNA: TGTGCCAGCAGCTTGTTGACTAGCGGGAGGTCCGGGGAGCTGTTTTAT. It is translated as CASSLLTSGRSGELFY.

The sample holds a few counts of this clonotype. Given a much more abundant clone one base away, this may be a read error. V usage is TRBV4-1 and J usage is TRBJ1-2, with a weak D call TRBD1 (5 bases). The CDR3 is 15 amino acids. CDR1 and CDR2 (germline): MGHRA, YSYEKL. CDR3 sequence (DNA): TGCGCCAGCAACCAAGATTGGGACTCCTGGGGCGGCTACACCTTC. Encoded protein: CASNQDWDSWGGYTF.

As concerns this clonotype: Its ends do not fully match the called genes, so a read error is possible. The chain uses TRBV24-1 and TRBJ2-1; 14 nucleotides match TRBD2. Germline V gives CDR1 KGHDR, CDR2 SFDVKD. This CDR3 contains 17 residues. CDR3: CTTSDRLAGGNPNEQFF. Written as DNA, the CDR3 is TGTACCACCAGTGACCGACTAGCGGGAGGGAACCCAAATGAACAGTTCTTC.